Listed below are T cell receptor beta chains from one sample, sequenced in a study of shared clonotypes between healthy human individuals. Libraries were prepared by immunoSEQ multiplex PCR; TCRdb keeps only in-frame clonotypes and omits some of them. The table shows approximately 2,000,000 clones, with around 93% occurring only once. The material sequenced was naive CD8+ T cells from PBMCs. These receptors all come from a man younger than 35 in good health. Some clones in this sample may be carry-over from other donors' samples. Both conserved end residues are trimmed from each CDR3.

j_call v_call cdr3_aa
TRBJ1-2 TRBV11-2 ASSLTGPGLQNLNGYT
TRBJ2-6 TRBV25-1 ASSPTVAGANVLT
TRBJ2-4 TRBV5-1 ASSLHPAWEQEQY
TRBJ1-2 TRBV7-9 ASGAGGTEDGYT
TRBJ2-1 TRBV29-1 SVETTNYNEQF
TRBJ2-3 TRBV5-1 ASRRLAGGPTDTQY
TRBJ2-7 TRBV13 ASSPSSPPFHGTSYEQY
TRBJ1-2 TRBV13 ASSLGRGVTNYGYT
TRBJ1-4 TRBV4-1 ASRPGVSGKLF
TRBJ2-7 TRBV27 ASSLNGYEQY
TRBJ2-5 TRBV5-6 ASTSNQETQY
TRBJ1-2 TRBV30 AWSGASQGSNYGYT
TRBJ1-1 TRBV27 ASSPSLRENTEAF
TRBJ2-1 TRBV27 ASSSRLAIHSNEQF
TRBJ2-7 TRBV18 ASSPPQGLYEQY
TRBJ2-1 TRBV30 AWSVSGSREQF
TRBJ2-2 TRBV5-4 ASSLEGRLANTGELF
TRBJ2-7 TRBV6-1 ATTGTAIYEQY
TRBJ2-3 TRBV5-1 ASSLPYRDGTDTQY
TRBJ2-7 TRBV10-2 ASIMFWGESEQY
TRBJ1-1 TRBV6-6 ASRGGQFTEAF
TRBJ1-5 TRBV6-5 ASSYMSNQPQH
TRBJ1-4 TRBV11-2 ASSLDWGSYEKLF
TRBJ2-1 TRBV7-8 ASTNGVTHGSEQF
TRBJ2-3 TRBV14 ASSQFRLTDTQY
TRBJ1-2 TRBV4-2 ASSQDGDRKGGYT
TRBJ2-7 TRBV13 ASSPRTSGRYEQY
TRBJ2-1 TRBV5-1 ASSGRTKPYNEQF
TRBJ2-5 TRBV7-7 ASSLALGADQETQY
TRBJ1-1 TRBV7-9 ASSPPIPTGTEAF
TRBJ2-2 TRBV4-3 ASSQARRSGRAVGELF
TRBJ2-7 TRBV11-2 ASSDPLAGVGYEQY
TRBJ2-3 TRBV19 ASSMWTSGDTQY
TRBJ2-3 TRBV28 ASSLPGRTDTQY
TRBJ2-7 TRBV5-6 ASSLLSSYEQY
TRBJ1-5 TRBV23-1 ASGSGTGDQPQH
TRBJ2-1 TRBV28 ASSSNSESRYNEQF
TRBJ2-5 TRBV12-5 ASGATGSSGTQY
TRBJ2-7 TRBV7-9 ASSLALGWGYEQY
TRBJ1-5 TRBV28 ATFKRRDVVDQPQH
TRBJ2-1 TRBV27 ASIGTGNNNEQF
TRBJ2-1 TRBV7-8 ASSSGIDNEQF
TRBJ2-7 TRBV9 ASSVAQGVAYEQY
TRBJ1-5 TRBV7-9 ASSLPGAHQPQH
TRBJ2-3 TRBV30 AWSGDLAVAVDTQY
TRBJ2-5 TRBV15 ATSRDEGRGQETQY
TRBJ1-1 TRBV27 ASSWGGPNTEAF
TRBJ2-6 TRBV9 ASSLAVASRTSGANVLT